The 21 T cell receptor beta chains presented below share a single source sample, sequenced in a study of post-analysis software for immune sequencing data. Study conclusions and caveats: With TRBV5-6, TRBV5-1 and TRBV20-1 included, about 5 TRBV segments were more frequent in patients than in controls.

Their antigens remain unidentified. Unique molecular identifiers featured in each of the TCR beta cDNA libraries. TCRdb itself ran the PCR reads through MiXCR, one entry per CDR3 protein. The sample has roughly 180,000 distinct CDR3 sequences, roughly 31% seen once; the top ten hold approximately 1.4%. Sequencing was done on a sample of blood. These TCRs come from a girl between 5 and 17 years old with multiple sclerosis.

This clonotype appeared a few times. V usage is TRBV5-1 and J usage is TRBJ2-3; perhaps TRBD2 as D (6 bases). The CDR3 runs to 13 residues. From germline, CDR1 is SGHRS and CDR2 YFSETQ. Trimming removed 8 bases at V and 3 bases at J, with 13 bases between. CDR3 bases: TGCGCCAGTTCGCAGGGAGGAACAGATACGCAGTATTTT. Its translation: CASSQGGTDTQYF. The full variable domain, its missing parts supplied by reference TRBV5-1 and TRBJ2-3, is KAGVTQTPRYLIKTRGQQVTLSCSPISGHRSVSWYQQTPGQGLQFLFEYFSETQRNKGNFPGRFSGRQFSNSRSEMNVSTLELGDSALYLCASSQGGTDTQYFGPGTRLTVL.

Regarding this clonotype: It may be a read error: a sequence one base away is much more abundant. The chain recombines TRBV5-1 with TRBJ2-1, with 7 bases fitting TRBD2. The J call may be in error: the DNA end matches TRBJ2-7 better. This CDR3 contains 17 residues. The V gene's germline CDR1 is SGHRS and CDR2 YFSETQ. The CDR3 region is CASSFGSGTTFYNEQYF. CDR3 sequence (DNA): TGCGCCAGCAGCTTTGGTTCCGGGACTACCTTCTACAATGAGCAGTACTTC.

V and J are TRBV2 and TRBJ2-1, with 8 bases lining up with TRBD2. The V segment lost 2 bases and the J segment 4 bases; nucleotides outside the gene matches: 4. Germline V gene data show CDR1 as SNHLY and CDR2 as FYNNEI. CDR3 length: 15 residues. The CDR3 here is CASSESGSKYNEQFF. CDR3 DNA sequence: TGTGCCAGCAGTGAAAGCGGGAGTAAGTACAATGAGCAGTTCTTC.

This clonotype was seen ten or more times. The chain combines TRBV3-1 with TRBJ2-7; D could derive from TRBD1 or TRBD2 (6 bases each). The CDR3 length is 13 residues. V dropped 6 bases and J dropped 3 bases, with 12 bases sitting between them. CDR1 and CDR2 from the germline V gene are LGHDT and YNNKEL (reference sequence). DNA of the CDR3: TGTGCCAGCAGTGGTGAGGGGGGCTACGAGCAGTACTTC. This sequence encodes CASSGEGGYEQYF.

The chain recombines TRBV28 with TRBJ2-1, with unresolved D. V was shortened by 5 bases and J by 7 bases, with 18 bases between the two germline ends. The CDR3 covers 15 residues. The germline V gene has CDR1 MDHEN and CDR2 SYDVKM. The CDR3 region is CASSPSTLGQNEQFF. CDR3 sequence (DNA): TGTGCCAGCAGTCCCTCTACCCTAGGGCAGAATGAGCAGTTCTTC.

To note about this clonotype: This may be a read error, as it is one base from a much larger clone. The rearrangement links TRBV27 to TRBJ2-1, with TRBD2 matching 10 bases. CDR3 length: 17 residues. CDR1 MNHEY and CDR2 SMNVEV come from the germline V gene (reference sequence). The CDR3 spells CACSLYSLAGVHNEQFF. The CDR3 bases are TGTGCCTGCAGTTTATACTCTCTAGCGGGAGTCCACAATGAGCAGTTCTTC.

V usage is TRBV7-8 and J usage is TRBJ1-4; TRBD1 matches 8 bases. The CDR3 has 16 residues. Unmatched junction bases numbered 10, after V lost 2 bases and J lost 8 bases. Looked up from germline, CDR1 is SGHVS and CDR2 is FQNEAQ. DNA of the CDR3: TGTGCCAGCAGCTTATTTTCCGGGGCAGGGGGCGAAAAACTGTTTTTT. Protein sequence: CASSLFSGAGGEKLFF.

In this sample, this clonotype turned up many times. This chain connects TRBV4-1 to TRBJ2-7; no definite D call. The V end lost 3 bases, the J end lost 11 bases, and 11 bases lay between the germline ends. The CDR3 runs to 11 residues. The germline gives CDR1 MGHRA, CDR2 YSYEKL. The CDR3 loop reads CASSQWGEEYF. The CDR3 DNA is TGCGCCAGCAGCCAGTGGGGTGAGGAGTACTTC.

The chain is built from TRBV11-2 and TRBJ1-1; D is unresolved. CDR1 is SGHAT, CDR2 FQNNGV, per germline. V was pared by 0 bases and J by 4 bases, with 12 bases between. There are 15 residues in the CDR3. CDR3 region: CASSLDPGEVTEAFF. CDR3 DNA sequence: TGTGCCAGCAGCTTAGATCCCGGGGAGGTCACTGAAGCTTTCTTT.

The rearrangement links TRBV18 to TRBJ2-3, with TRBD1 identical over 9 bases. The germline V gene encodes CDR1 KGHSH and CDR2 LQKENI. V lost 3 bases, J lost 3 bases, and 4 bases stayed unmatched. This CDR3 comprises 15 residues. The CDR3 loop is CASSPDRGATDTQYF. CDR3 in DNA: TGTGCCAGCTCACCGGACAGGGGCGCTACAGATACGCAGTATTTT.

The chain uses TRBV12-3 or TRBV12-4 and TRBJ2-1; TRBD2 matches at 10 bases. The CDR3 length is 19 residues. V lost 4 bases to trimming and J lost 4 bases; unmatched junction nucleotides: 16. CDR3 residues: CASSSPGDSGRFRYNEQFF. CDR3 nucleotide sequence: TGTGCCAGCAGTTCCCCCGGTGATAGCGGGAGGTTCCGGTACAATGAGCAGTTCTTC.

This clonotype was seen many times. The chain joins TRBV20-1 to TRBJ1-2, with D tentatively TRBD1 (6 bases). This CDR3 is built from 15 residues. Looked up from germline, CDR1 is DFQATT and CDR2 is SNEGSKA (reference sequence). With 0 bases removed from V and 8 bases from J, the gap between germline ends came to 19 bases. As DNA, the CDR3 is TGCAGTGCTAGAGATGGCATGTTCTGGGGGCAGGGCTACACCTTC. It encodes CSARDGMFWGQGYTF.

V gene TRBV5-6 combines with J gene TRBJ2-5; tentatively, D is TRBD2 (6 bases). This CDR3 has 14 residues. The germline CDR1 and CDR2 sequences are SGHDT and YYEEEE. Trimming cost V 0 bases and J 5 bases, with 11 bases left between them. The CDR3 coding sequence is TGTGCCAGCAGCTTGGTAGGAGGGCGGGAGACCCAGTACTTC. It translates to CASSLVGGRETQYF.

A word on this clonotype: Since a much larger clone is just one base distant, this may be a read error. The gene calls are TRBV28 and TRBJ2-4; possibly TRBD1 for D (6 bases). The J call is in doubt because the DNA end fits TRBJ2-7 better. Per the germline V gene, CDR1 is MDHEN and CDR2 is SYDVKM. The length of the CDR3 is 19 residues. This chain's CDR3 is CASSFPTRSDSHSRYEQYF. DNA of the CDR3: TGTGCCAGCAGTTTCCCCACCCGATCGGACAGCCACTCACGTTACGAGCAGTACTTC.

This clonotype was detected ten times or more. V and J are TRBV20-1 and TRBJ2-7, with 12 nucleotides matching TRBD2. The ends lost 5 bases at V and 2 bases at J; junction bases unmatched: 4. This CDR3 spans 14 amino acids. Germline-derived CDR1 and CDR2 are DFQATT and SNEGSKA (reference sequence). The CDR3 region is CSAGLAGTPYEQYF. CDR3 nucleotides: TGCAGTGCTGGACTAGCGGGAACACCCTACGAGCAGTACTTC.

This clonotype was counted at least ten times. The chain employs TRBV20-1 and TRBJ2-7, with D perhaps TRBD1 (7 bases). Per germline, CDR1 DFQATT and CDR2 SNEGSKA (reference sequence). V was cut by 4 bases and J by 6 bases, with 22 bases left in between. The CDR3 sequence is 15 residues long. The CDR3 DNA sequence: TGCAGTGCTACCCAGGGGGGACCCAGAAGATCCGAGCAGTACTTC. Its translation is CSATQGGPRRSEQYF.

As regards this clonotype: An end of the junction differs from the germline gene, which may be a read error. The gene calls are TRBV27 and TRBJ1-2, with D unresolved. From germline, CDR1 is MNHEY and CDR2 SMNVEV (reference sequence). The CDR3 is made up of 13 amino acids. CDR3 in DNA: TGTGCCAGCAGTTTATCGACCGGGTATGGCTGCACCTTC. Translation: CASSLSTGYGCTF.

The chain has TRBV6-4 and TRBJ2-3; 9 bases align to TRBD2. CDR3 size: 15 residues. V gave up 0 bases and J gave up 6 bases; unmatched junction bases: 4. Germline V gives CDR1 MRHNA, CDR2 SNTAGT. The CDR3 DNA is TGTGCCAGCAGTGACTCGGCGGGAGGGCCGGATACGCAGTATTTT. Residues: CASSDSAGGPDTQYF.

The CDR3 region has the DNA TGTGCCAGCAGTGATCAGGGAGCCCTAAATGGCTACACCTTC. Its protein product is CASSDQGALNGYTF. V is TRBV6-1 and J is TRBJ1-2; perhaps TRBD1 as D (5 bases). The CDR3 spans 14 residues. Looked up from germline, CDR1 is MNHNS and CDR2 is SASEGT. V was shortened by 3 bases and J by 6 bases, with 14 bases between the two germline ends.

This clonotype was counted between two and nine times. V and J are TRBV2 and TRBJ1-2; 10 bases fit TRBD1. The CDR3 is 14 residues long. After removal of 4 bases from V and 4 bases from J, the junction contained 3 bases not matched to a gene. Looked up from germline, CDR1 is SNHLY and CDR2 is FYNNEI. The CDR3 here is CASSGDRGSYGYTF. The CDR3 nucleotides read TGTGCCAGCAGTGGGGACAGGGGAAGCTATGGCTACACCTTC.

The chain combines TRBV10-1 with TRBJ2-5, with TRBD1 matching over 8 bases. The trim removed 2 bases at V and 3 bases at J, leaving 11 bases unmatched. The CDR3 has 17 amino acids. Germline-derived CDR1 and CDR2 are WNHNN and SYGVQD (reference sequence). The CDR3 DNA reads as TGCGCCAGCAGTGAGCCACGAACGGGACAGGTCAAAGAGACCCAGTACTTC. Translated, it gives CASSEPRTGQVKETQYF.